These 32 T cell receptor beta chains were all obtained from the same sample, sequenced in a study of siplizumab effects on memory and regulatory T cells. Some clones are missing from TCRdb's copy, which holds only in-frame ones; the method was immunoSEQ multiplex PCR. This table holds tens of thousands of clones, about 96% found once. The sequencing input was naive CD8+ T cells sorted from blood. The receptors stem from a human donor in good health.

This rearrangement joins TRBV9 to TRBJ2-3, with 10 nucleotides matching TRBD2. Trimming cost V 0 bases and J 4 bases; bases outside gene matches: 5. The germline V gene encodes CDR1 SGDLS and CDR2 YYNGEE. The CDR3 has 16 residues. The CDR3 here is CASSVAVAGGSDTQYF. CDR3 nucleotides: TGTGCCAGCAGCGTAGCGGTAGCGGGGGGATCAGATACGCAGTATTTT.

V and J are TRBV19 and TRBJ2-7; D is perhaps TRBD1 (6 bases). The CDR3 totals 14 residues. Trimming pared 5 bases from V and 0 bases from J, leaving 11 bases between. Germline V gives CDR1 LNHDA, CDR2 SQIVND (reference sequence). The CDR3 loop reads CASSPTGSSYEQYF. CDR3 coding DNA: TGTGCCAGTAGTCCCACAGGGAGCTCCTACGAGCAGTACTTC.

The genes are TRBV4-2 and TRBJ2-7, with TRBD1 as a possible D gene (6 bases). CDR1 LGHNA and CDR2 YNFKEQ come from the germline V gene. The CDR3 sequence is 14 residues long. Trimming took 0 bases from V and 7 from J, leaving 13 bases between them. The CDR3 region is CASSQETEQGEQYF. DNA of the CDR3: TGTGCCAGCAGCCAAGAAACTGAGCAGGGGGAGCAGTACTTC.

The chain uses TRBV6-6 and TRBJ2-7; 10 bases line up with TRBD1. The CDR3 covers 15 residues. V shed 2 bases, J shed 6 bases, and the junction held 7 bases outside the gene matches. Per the germline V gene, CDR1 is MNHNY and CDR2 is SVGAGI (reference sequence). The CDR3 DNA follows: TGTGCCAGCAGTTACGGGACAGGGGAGTTTTTCGAGCAGTACTTC. Translating it yields CASSYGTGEFFEQYF.

In this sample, this clone turned up once. The rearrangement uses TRBV6-6 and TRBJ2-5; TRBD2 might be the D (5 bases). The germline CDR1 and CDR2 sequences are MNHNY and SVGAGI (reference sequence). The CDR3 covers 11 residues. V was clipped by 7 bases and J by 5 bases, with 8 bases between them. For the CDR3, the DNA is TGTGCCAGCACCTGGAGGGAGACCCAGTACTTC. Translation: CASTWRETQYF.

The chain uses TRBV6-5 and TRBJ2-7; 9 positions match TRBD2. Trimming cost V 5 bases and J 5 bases; bases outside gene matches: 7. The germline V gene has CDR1 MNHEY and CDR2 SVGAGI. The CDR3 length is 14 residues. The CDR3 protein is CASSPGLARHEQYF. DNA of the CDR3: TGTGCCAGCAGTCCAGGACTAGCGAGACACGAGCAGTACTTC.

The chain combines TRBV2 with TRBJ2-3; D not certain. The CDR3 runs to 14 residues. Germline lookup yields CDR1 SNHLY and CDR2 FYNNEI. V was clipped by 7 bases and J by 0 bases, with 11 bases between them. DNA of the CDR3: TGTGCCAGCATCCCAGAGGCTAGCACAGATACGCAGTATTTT. Its translation is CASIPEASTDTQYF.

The chain has TRBV6-1 and TRBJ1-2; D not certain. Looked up from germline, CDR1 is MNHNS and CDR2 is SASEGT. There are 12 residues in the CDR3. Trimming stripped 3 bases from V and 1 base from J, with 3 bases between. CDR3 region: CASSDYNYGYTF. The CDR3 DNA is TGTGCCAGCAGTGACTATAACTATGGCTACACCTTC.

The chain carries TRBV11-2 and TRBJ2-7; D remains unclear. CDR3 length: 13 residues. Germline V gene lookup returns CDR1 SGHAT and CDR2 FQNNGV. Between the trimmed V and J ends, which lost 3 bases and 2 bases, there was a span of 8 bases. CDR3 in DNA: TGTGCCAGCAGCTTTGGACCCCCCTACGAGCAGTACTTC. This codes for CASSFGPPYEQYF.

The chain has TRBV7-3 and TRBJ2-3; D ambiguous. V lost 2 bases to trimming and J lost 0 bases, with 6 bases between them. CDR3 size: 14 residues. Germline V gives CDR1 SGHTA, CDR2 FQGTGA. The CDR3 sequence is CASSLGASTDTQYF. The CDR3 DNA follows: TGTGCCAGCAGCTTAGGAGCCAGCACAGATACGCAGTATTTT.

V and J are TRBV19 and TRBJ2-5; the match to TRBD1 covers 9 bases. Germline V gives CDR1 LNHDA, CDR2 SQIVND (reference sequence). The CDR3 runs 14 residues. J lost 5 bases, V lost 3 bases, and 4 bases had no gene match. The CDR3 nucleotides are TGTGCCAGTAGTATTGACAGGGGGGGGGAGACCCAGTACTTC. The encoded protein is CASSIDRGGETQYF.

The chain uses TRBV20-1 and TRBJ2-7, with D possibly TRBD2 on 5 matching bases. V lost 3 bases to trimming and J lost 7 bases, with 10 bases between them. The CDR3 runs 11 residues. Germline V CDR1 and CDR2: DFQATT, SNEGSKA (reference sequence). In nucleotides, the CDR3 is TGCAGTGCTAGGGACGGGGAGGAGCAGTACTTC. It encodes CSARDGEEQYF.

The rearrangement joins TRBV25-1 to TRBJ2-1; 12 nucleotides line up with TRBD1. From germline, CDR1 is MGHDK and CDR2 SYGVNS. This CDR3 is 16 amino acids long. The V segment lost 3 bases and the J segment 6 bases; nucleotides outside the gene matches: 6. The CDR3 sequence is CASSDPGDRGRNEQFF. The CDR3 nucleotides read TGTGCCAGCAGTGACCCGGGGGACAGGGGGCGCAATGAGCAGTTCTTC.

The J gene is TRBJ2-7, the V gene TRBV27; maybe TRBD1 (6 bases). Germline assignment: CDR1 MNHEY and CDR2 SMNVEV (reference sequence). Trimming cost V 3 bases and J 4 bases, with 13 bases left between them. This CDR3 is 14 amino acids long. In DNA, the CDR3 is TGTGCCAGCAGTTTGGCGGCAGGGGAGTACGAGCAGTACTTC. Its protein product is CASSLAAGEYEQYF.

The J gene is TRBJ1-5, the V gene TRBV9; weak D call: TRBD1 (6 bases). V dropped 0 bases and J dropped 1 base, with 8 bases sitting between them. The CDR3 has 15 residues. CDR1 is SGDLS, CDR2 YYNGEE, per germline. CDR3 DNA: TGTGCCAGCAGCGTAGGAGGGACAAGCAATCAGCCCCAGCATTTT. It translates to CASSVGGTSNQPQHF.

The chain is built from TRBV4-2 and TRBJ1-5, with D maybe TRBD1 (5 bases). CDR1 and CDR2 (germline): LGHNA, YNFKEQ. The CDR3 runs to 16 residues. Trimming pared 0 bases from V and 10 bases from J, leaving 19 bases between. CDR3 sequence: CASSQEWTQGYSPQHF. Written as DNA, the CDR3 is TGTGCCAGCAGCCAAGAATGGACGCAGGGCTATAGTCCCCAGCATTTT.

The rearrangement uses TRBV7-9 and TRBJ1-5; 8 nucleotides agree with TRBD1. CDR1 is SEHNR and CDR2 is FQNEAQ in the germline V gene (reference sequence). The CDR3 runs to 14 residues. The V segment lost 2 bases and the J segment 6 bases; nucleotides outside the gene matches: 3. Here the CDR3 reads CASSLPGGGQPQHF. CDR3 DNA: TGTGCCAGCAGCTTACCAGGGGGCGGTCAGCCCCAGCATTTT.

J is TRBJ2-7 and V is TRBV7-9; the D call may be TRBD1 or TRBD2 (7 bases each). The CDR3 extends over 12 amino acids. V shed 5 bases and J shed 5 bases, with 10 bases lying between them. Germline CDR1 and CDR2: SEHNR and FQNEAQ (reference sequence). Written as DNA, the CDR3 is TGTGCCAGCAGCCAGGGGGGGAACGAGCAGTACTTC. Its translation is CASSQGGNEQYF.

The chain is built from TRBV9 and TRBJ2-3, with no clear D. The CDR3 loop spans 17 amino acids. Trimming stripped 1 base from V and 0 bases from J, with 15 bases between. The V gene's germline CDR1 is SGDLS and CDR2 YYNGEE. The CDR3 here is CASSVKSGFTSTDTQYF. The CDR3 DNA is TGTGCCAGCAGCGTAAAAAGTGGCTTTACTAGCACAGATACGCAGTATTTT.

The chain is built from TRBV18 and TRBJ2-7, with 10 bases that match TRBD1. The J segment lost 3 bases and the V segment lost 6 bases, leaving 14 bases of the junction unmatched. Germline V lookup: CDR1 KGHSH, CDR2 LQKENI. This CDR3 comprises 17 residues. The chain's CDR3 is CASSPETGDRGLYEQYF. CDR3 DNA sequence: TGTGCCAGCTCCCCCGAAACAGGAGACAGGGGGCTCTACGAGCAGTACTTC.

The rearrangement links TRBV6-1 to TRBJ2-1, with 11 bases matching TRBD1. V lost 7 bases to trimming and J lost 7 bases; unmatched junction nucleotides: 9. Germline V gene sequence: CDR1 MNHNS, CDR2 SASEGT. The CDR3 totals 15 residues. CDR3 sequence: CASTGGQGAWNEQFF. CDR3 sequence (DNA): TGTGCCAGCACGGGAGGACAGGGGGCCTGGAATGAGCAGTTCTTC.

V usage is TRBV27 and J usage is TRBJ1-2; 7 positions agree with TRBD1. V was clipped by 4 bases and J by 2 bases; unmatched bases: 10. CDR3 length equals 16 residues. Germline V gene lookup returns CDR1 MNHEY and CDR2 SMNVEV (reference sequence). Here the CDR3 DNA reads TGTGCCAGCAGTTCCGGGACAGATCTACAAAACTATGGCTACACCTTC. Translation: CASSSGTDLQNYGYTF.

The V and J genes are TRBV9 and TRBJ1-2; a possible D gene is TRBD1 (5 bases). CDR3 length: 12 residues. Germline V gene sequence: CDR1 SGDLS, CDR2 YYNGEE. V dropped 3 bases and J dropped 13 bases, with 16 bases sitting between them. The CDR3 here is CASSELTQVITF. CDR3 nucleotide sequence: TGTGCCAGCAGCGAGTTAACACAGGTTATCACCTTC.

The chain recombines TRBV4-3 with TRBJ2-7; 13 bases map to TRBD2. The trim removed 0 bases at V and 7 bases at J, leaving 6 bases unmatched. The germline V gene has CDR1 LGHNA and CDR2 YSLEER. CDR3 length equals 16 residues. This CDR3 is CASSQDPGLAGTEQYF. The CDR3 DNA reads TGCGCCAGCAGCCAAGATCCGGGACTAGCGGGGACTGAGCAGTACTTC.

This sequence joins TRBV2 and TRBJ2-7; perhaps TRBD1 as D (6 bases). The germline V and J ends were trimmed by 9 bases and 2 bases, with 14 bases remaining between them. The CDR3 is 13 residues long. Germline values: CDR1 SNHLY, CDR2 FYNNEI. CDR3 nucleotide sequence: TGTGCCAGTAACCCCTGGACAGCCTACGAGCAGTACTTC. Translated: CASNPWTAYEQYF. The full variable domain, rest sourced from reference TRBV2 and TRBJ2-7, is EPEVTQTPSHQVTQMGQEVILRCVPISNHLYFYWYRQILGQKVEFLVSFYNNEISEKSEIFDDQFSVERPDGSNFTLKIRSTKLEDSAMYFCASNPWTAYEQYFGPGTRLTVT.

The chain is built from TRBV13 and TRBJ2-1; D remains unclear. Trimming stripped 2 bases from V and 5 bases from J, with 7 bases between. CDR3 size: 13 residues. Germline lookup yields CDR1 PRHDT and CDR2 FYEKMQ (reference sequence). CDR3 DNA: TGTGCCAGCAGCTTATGGGGAAACAATGAGCAGTTCTTC. Encoded protein: CASSLWGNNEQFF.

The CDR3 coding sequence is TGTGCCAGCAACGGGGGGGATAGAGGGAACGAGCAGTACTTC. Protein product: CASNGGDRGNEQYF. The chain carries TRBV9 and TRBJ2-7; the match to TRBD2 covers 8 bases. V shed 6 bases and J 5 bases; nucleotides not matched to a gene: 10. The CDR3 contains 14 residues. Germline lookup yields CDR1 SGDLS and CDR2 YYNGEE.

CDR3 in amino acids: CASTNRTTNEKLFF. The CDR3 DNA reads TGTGCCAGTACAAACCGGACAACTAATGAAAAACTGTTTTTT. The rearrangement uses TRBV25-1 and TRBJ1-4, with no clear D. This CDR3 spans 14 amino acids. Trimming stripped 9 bases from V and 0 bases from J, with 11 bases between. Germline CDR1 is MGHDK and CDR2 is SYGVNS.

This clone occurred once. The chain employs TRBV7-9 and TRBJ1-1; D is undetermined. The germline gives CDR1 SEHNR, CDR2 FQNEAQ (reference sequence). CDR3 length: 13 amino acids. Deletions cut 4 bases from V and 8 bases from J, with 14 bases between. The CDR3 loop reads CASSSSADWEAFF. In DNA form, the CDR3 reads TGTGCCAGCAGCTCCTCAGCGGACTGGGAAGCTTTCTTT.

The chain joins TRBV5-4 to TRBJ2-6; D uncertain. The CDR3 sequence is 18 residues long. The V and J ends lost 3 bases and 2 bases respectively, with 18 bases between them. The germline V gene encodes CDR1 SGHNT and CDR2 YYREEE (reference sequence). The CDR3 DNA reads as TGTGCCAGCAGCTGGGGATCTCTAGTTGGTGCTGGGGCCAACGTCCTGACTTTC. Encoded protein: CASSWGSLVGAGANVLTF.

The rearrangement joins TRBV6-5 to TRBJ2-1; 12 bases map to TRBD2. Germline trimming cut 7 bases from V and 7 bases from J; bases unmatched to any gene: 8. Germline V gives CDR1 MNHEY, CDR2 SVGAGI. The CDR3 covers 15 residues. DNA for the CDR3: TGTGCCAGCAAGGGGAGACTAGCGGGGGTGAATGAGCAGTTCTTC. Translating gives CASKGRLAGVNEQFF.

The chain combines TRBV7-2 with TRBJ2-3; D might be TRBD1 (6 bases). Per the germline V gene, CDR1 is SGHTA and CDR2 is FQGNSA. V was pared by 1 base and J by 4 bases, with 9 bases between. The CDR3 extends over 14 amino acids. This CDR3 is CASSLVGAADTQYF. The DNA for the CDR3 is TGTGCCAGCAGCTTAGTGGGGGCGGCAGATACGCAGTATTTT.